Below, 16 T cell receptor beta chains from the same sample are listed, as sequenced in a study of read filtering for tumor transcriptome and immune sequencing. This library used roughly 400 ng RNA and molecular barcoded adaptors spanning alpha/delta and beta/gamma chains. TCRdb recomputed calls from the reads with MiXCR, one row per CDR3 protein. The data hold 60,000 to 75,000 distinct CDR3 sequences, with approximately 18% observed a single time. Sequenced material: a population of CD138-negative cells sorted from bone marrow. Source of these receptors: a donor over 35 with multiple myeloma.

This clonotype was detected ten times or more. The rearrangement uses TRBV12-3 or TRBV12-4 and TRBJ1-1; tentative D call: TRBD1 (5 bases). Trimming shortened V by 4 bases and J by 0 bases, and 9 bases separated the two germline ends. The CDR3 extends over 14 amino acids. The CDR3 here is CASSSGGMNTEAFF. Here the CDR3 DNA reads TGTGCCAGCAGTTCTGGGGGGATGAACACTGAAGCTTTCTTT.

This clonotype was picked up many times. The CDR3 DNA follows: TGTGCCAGCAGCCAAGAACTGTCGAGCTCCTACAATGAGCAGTTCTTC. It yields the protein CASSQELSSSYNEQFF. V is TRBV14 and J is TRBJ2-1; D is uncertain. Germline V gene sequence: CDR1 SGHDN, CDR2 FVKESK. V gave up 0 bases and J gave up 0 bases, with 9 bases separating them. The CDR3 totals 16 residues. The whole variable domain, remainder taken from reference TRBV14 and TRBJ2-1, is EAGVTQFPSHSVIEKGQTVTLRCDPISGHDNLYWYRRVMGKEIKFLLHFVKESKQDESGMPNNRFLAERTGGTYSTLKVQPAELEDSGVYFCASSQELSSSYNEQFFGPGTRLTVL.

This clonotype has a count of ten or more. The genes are TRBV19 and TRBJ2-2; 7 positions agree with TRBD2. The CDR3 totals 13 residues. Trimming cost V 8 bases and J 4 bases; bases outside gene matches: 4. Germline CDR1 LNHDA, CDR2 SQIVND (reference sequence). The CDR3 is CASVSGGTGELFF. The CDR3 nucleotides are TGTGCCAGTGTCTCGGGGGGCACCGGGGAGCTGTTTTTT.

This clonotype was recorded at least ten times. The chain is built from TRBV6-2 or TRBV6-3 and TRBJ2-1; D not resolved. CDR1 and CDR2 from the germline V gene are MNHEY and SVGEGT. V dropped 8 bases and J dropped 1 base, with 9 bases sitting between them. The CDR3 has 13 amino acids. The CDR3 loop reads CASHTVSYNEQFF. The CDR3 nucleotides are TGTGCCAGCCATACGGTGTCCTACAATGAGCAGTTCTTC.

At least ten counts were recorded for this clonotype. The gene calls are TRBV28 and TRBJ2-1, with D hard to call. The CDR3 covers 15 residues. Germline lookup yields CDR1 MDHEN and CDR2 SYDVKM. Trimming pared 0 bases from V and 7 bases from J, leaving 13 bases between. CDR3 nucleotides: TGTGCCAGCAGTTTATGGTCCAACTCCGGGAATGAGCAGTTCTTC. It is translated as CASSLWSNSGNEQFF.

At least ten counts were recorded for this clonotype. The chain has TRBV3-1 and TRBJ2-1, with 7 bases aligning to TRBD2. The CDR3 contains 13 residues. From germline, CDR1 is LGHDT and CDR2 YNNKEL (reference sequence). Trimming cost V 4 bases and J 10 bases; bases outside gene matches: 7. The CDR3 here is CASSPTSLKEQFF. In DNA, the CDR3 is TGTGCCAGCAGCCCGACTAGCTTGAAGGAGCAGTTCTTC.

This clonotype was detected once. Given a much more abundant clone one base away, this may be a read error. The V and J genes are TRBV12-3 or TRBV12-4 and TRBJ2-2; a weak D match, TRBD2 (6 bases). The CDR3 contains 10 residues. CDR3 protein: CASDGGELVF. The CDR3 nucleotides are TGTGCCAGCGACGGCGGGGAGCTGGTTTTT.

This clonotype was detected many times. This chain uses TRBV24-1 with TRBJ2-1, with D tentatively TRBD1 (5 bases). Trimming removed 7 bases from V and 5 bases from J, with 11 bases in between. The V gene's germline CDR1 is KGHDR and CDR2 SFDVKD. The CDR3 has 13 residues. In nucleotides, the CDR3 is TGTGCCACCAGGTCTCGGACAAACAATGAGCAGTTCTTC. Amino acids: CATRSRTNNEQFF.

This clonotype was detected many times. This chain connects TRBV20-1 to TRBJ2-5; TRBD2 aligns across 11 bases. Per the germline V gene, CDR1 is DFQATT and CDR2 is SNEGSKA (reference sequence). J was trimmed by 2 bases and V by 5 bases; bases with no gene match: 4. This CDR3 has 14 amino acids. The CDR3 bases are TGCAGTGCTCCCCGACTAGCGGGGCAAGAGACCCAGTACTTC. It codes for CSAPRLAGQETQYF.

Ten or more counts support this clonotype. This chain connects TRBV7-2 to TRBJ2-5; perhaps D is TRBD1 or TRBD2 (5 bases each). The V gene lost 5 bases and the J gene lost 0 bases, with 13 bases spanning the gap. CDR1 is SGHTA and CDR2 is FQGNSA in the germline V gene. The length of the CDR3 is 15 residues. DNA of the CDR3: TGTGCCAGCAGCCCCGGGACCGCGTACCAAGAGACCCAGTACTTC. This sequence encodes CASSPGTAYQETQYF.

As to this clonotype: One end of the junction is discordant with germline, which a read error may explain. This chain joins TRBV19 and TRBJ1-5, with 7 bases matching TRBD1. CDR3 size: 16 residues. Germline loops: CDR1 LNHDA, CDR2 SQIVND (reference sequence). The CDR3 loop reads CASSMQGGGSNQPQLF. CDR3 sequence (DNA): TGTGCCAGTAGTATGCAGGGGGGTGGGAGCAATCAGCCCCAGCTTTTT. The whole variable domain, remainder taken from reference TRBV19 and TRBJ1-5, is DGGITQSPKYLFRKEGQNVTLSCEQNLNHDAMYWYRQDPGQGLRLIYYSQIVNDFQKGDIAEGYSVSREKKESFPLTVTSAQKNPTAFYLCASSMQGGGSNQPQLFGDGTRLSIL.

This clonotype showed up many times. The chain combines TRBV5-1 with TRBJ2-7; no clear D gene. This CDR3 has 13 residues. Per germline, CDR1 SGHRS and CDR2 YFSETQ. Trimming took off 3 bases at V and 4 bases at J, with 11 bases between the two ends. DNA of the CDR3: TGCGCCAGCAGCTCGGCCGTTTCTTACGAGCAGTACTTC. As protein: CASSSAVSYEQYF.

Concerning this clonotype: Given the absence of the conserved phenylalanine or tryptophan at the CDR3 end, a read error is likely. The genes are TRBV12-3 or TRBV12-4 and TRBJ2-7; D gene unclear. Between the trimmed V and J ends, which lost 6 bases and 0 bases, there was a span of 6 bases. CDR3 length equals 12 residues. CDR3 amino acids: CASSQGSYEQYI. The DNA for the CDR3 is TGTGCCAGCAGCCAAGGCTCCTACGAGCAGTACATC.

In this sample, this clonotype turned up many times. CDR3 sequence (DNA): TGCAGTGCTTGTCAAGAGGGAGAGACCCAGTACTTC. It specifies CSACQEGETQYF. The genes are TRBV20-1 and TRBJ2-5, with a tentative D call TRBD2 (5 bases). Germline lookup yields CDR1 DFQATT and CDR2 SNEGSKA (reference sequence). The CDR3 has 12 residues. Trimming removed 5 bases at V and 4 bases at J, with 11 bases between.

As to this clonotype: A much larger clone sits a single nucleotide away, making a read error possible. CDR3 sequence (DNA): TGTGCCAGCACGCTGGTTGGGGGCTGGGAGACCCAGTACTTC. Protein: CASTLVGGWETQYF. The rearrangement joins TRBV6-1 to TRBJ2-5; tentatively, D is TRBD1 (6 bases). The CDR3 runs to 14 residues. V was trimmed by 7 bases and J by 5 bases, leaving 17 bases between them. Germline V lookup: CDR1 MNHNS, CDR2 SASEGT.

In the case of this clonotype: A far larger clone is one nucleotide away, so this likely arose from a read error. J is TRBJ2-1 and V is TRBV11-1, with 7 positions matching TRBD2. CDR1 is SGHAT, CDR2 FQDESV, per germline (reference sequence). The CDR3 is 14 amino acids. In nucleotides, the CDR3 is TGTGCCAGCAGAGAAGCGGGAAAGGACAATGAGCAGCTCTTC. The encoded protein is CASREAGKDNEQLF.